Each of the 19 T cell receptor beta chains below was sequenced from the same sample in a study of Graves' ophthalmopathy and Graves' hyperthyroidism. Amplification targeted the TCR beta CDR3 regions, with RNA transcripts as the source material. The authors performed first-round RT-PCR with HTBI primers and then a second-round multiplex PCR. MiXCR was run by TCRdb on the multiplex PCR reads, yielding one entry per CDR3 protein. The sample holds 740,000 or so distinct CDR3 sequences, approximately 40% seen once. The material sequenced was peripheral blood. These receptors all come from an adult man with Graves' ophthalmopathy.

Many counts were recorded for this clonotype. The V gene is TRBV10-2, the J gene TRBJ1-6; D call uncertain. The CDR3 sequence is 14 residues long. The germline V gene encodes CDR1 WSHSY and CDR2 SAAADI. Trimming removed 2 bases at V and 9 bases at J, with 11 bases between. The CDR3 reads CASSEVRSGSPLHF. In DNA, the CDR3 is TGCGCCAGCAGTGAGGTCCGAAGCGGTTCACCCCTCCACTTT.

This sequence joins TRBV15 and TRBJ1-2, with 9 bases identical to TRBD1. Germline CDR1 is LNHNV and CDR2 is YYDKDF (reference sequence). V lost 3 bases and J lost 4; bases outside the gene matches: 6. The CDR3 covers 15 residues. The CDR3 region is CATSRQGQGIYGYTF. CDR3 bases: TGTGCCACCAGCAGGCAGGGACAGGGTATCTATGGCTACACCTTC.

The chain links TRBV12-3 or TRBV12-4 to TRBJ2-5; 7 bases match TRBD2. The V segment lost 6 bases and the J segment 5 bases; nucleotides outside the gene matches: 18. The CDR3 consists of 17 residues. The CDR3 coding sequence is TGTGCCAGCAGCCAGCGACCCTTTGGCGGGAGTCGGGAGACCCAGTACTTC. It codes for CASSQRPFGGSRETQYF.

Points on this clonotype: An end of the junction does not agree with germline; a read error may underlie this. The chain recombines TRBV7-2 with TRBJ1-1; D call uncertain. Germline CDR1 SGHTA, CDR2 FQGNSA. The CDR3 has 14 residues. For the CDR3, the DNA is TGTGCCAGCAGCTTATTTCCCCTTGCCCCAGAAGCTCTCTTT. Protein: CASSLFPLAPEALF.

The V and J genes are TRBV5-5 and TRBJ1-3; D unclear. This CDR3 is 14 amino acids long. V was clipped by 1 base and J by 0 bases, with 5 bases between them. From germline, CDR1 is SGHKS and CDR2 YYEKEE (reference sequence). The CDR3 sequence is CASSLMGSGNTIYF. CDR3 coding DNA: TGTGCCAGCAGCTTGATGGGCTCTGGAAACACCATATATTTT.

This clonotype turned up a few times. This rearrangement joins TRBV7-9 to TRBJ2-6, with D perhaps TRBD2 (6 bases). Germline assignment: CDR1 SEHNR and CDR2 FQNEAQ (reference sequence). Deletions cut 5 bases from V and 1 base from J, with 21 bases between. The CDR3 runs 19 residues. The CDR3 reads CASSPPTGVAKSGANVLTF. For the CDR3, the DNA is TGTGCCAGCAGCCCCCCCACGGGAGTTGCGAAGTCTGGGGCCAACGTCCTGACTTTC.

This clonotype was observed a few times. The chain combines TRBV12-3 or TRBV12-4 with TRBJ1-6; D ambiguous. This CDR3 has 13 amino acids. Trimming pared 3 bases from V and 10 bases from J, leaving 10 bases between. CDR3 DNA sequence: TGTGCCAGCAGTTTGCTTGGGTCATCACCCCTCCACTTT. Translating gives CASSLLGSSPLHF.

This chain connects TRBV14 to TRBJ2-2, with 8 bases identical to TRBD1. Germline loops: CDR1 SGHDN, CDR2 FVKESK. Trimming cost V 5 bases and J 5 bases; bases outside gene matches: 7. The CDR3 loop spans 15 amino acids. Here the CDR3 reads CASSSQGAWTGELFF. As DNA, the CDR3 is TGTGCCAGCAGCTCGCAGGGGGCGTGGACCGGGGAGCTGTTTTTT.

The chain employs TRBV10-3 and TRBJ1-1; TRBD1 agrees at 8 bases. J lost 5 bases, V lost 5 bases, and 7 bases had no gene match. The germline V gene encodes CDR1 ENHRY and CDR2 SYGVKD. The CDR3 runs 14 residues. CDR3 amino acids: CAISPQGGGTEAFF. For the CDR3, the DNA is TGTGCCATCAGTCCACAGGGGGGTGGGACTGAAGCTTTCTTT.

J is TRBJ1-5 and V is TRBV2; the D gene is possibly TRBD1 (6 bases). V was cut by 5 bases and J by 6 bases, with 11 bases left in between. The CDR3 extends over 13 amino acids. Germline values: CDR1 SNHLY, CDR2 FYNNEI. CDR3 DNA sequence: TGTGCCAGCAGTATTCGGGGGCCTCAGCCCCAGCATTTT. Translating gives CASSIRGPQPQHF.

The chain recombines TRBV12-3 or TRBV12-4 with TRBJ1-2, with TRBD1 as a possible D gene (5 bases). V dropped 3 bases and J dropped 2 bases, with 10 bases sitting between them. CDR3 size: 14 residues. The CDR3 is CASSFGHSNYGYTF. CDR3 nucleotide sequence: TGTGCCAGCAGTTTCGGACATTCAAACTATGGCTACACCTTC.

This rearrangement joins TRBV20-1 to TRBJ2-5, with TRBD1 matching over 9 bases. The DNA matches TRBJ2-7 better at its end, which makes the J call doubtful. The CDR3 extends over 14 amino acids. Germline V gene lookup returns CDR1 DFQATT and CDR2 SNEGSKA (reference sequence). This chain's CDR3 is CSAQTQGALGEQYF. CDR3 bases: TGCAGTGCGCAGACACAGGGGGCGCTGGGCGAGCAGTACTTC.

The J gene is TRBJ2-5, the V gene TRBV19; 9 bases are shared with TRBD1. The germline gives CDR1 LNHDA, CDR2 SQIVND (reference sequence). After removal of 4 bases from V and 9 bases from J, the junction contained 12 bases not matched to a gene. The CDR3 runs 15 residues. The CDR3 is CASSKQGADGQPQYF. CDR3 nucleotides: TGTGCCAGTAGTAAACAGGGGGCGGACGGTCAGCCCCAGTACTTC.

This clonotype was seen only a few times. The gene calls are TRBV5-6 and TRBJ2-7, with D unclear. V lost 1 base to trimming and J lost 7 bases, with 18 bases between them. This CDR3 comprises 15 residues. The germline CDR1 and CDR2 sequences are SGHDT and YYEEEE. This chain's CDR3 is CASSLMRGRISEQYF. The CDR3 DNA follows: TGTGCCAGCAGCTTGATGCGTGGGCGGATATCAGAGCAGTACTTC. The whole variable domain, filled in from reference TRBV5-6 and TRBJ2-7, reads DAGVTQSPTHLIKTRGQQVTLRCSPKSGHDTVSWYQQALGQGPQFIFQYYEEEERQRGNFPDRFSGHQFPNYSSELNVNALLLGDSALYLCASSLMRGRISEQYFGPGTRLTVT.

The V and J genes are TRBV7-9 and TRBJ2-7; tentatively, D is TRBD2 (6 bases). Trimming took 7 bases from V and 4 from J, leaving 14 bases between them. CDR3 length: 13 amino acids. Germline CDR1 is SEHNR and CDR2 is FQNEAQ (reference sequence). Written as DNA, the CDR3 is TGTGCCAGCACCGCCCGGGGGTATTACGAGCAGTACTTC. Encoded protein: CASTARGYYEQYF. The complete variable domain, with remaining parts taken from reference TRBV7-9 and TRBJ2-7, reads DTGVSQNPRHKITKRGQNVTFRCDPISEHNRLYWYRQTLGQGPEFLTYFQNEAQLEKSRLLSDRFSAERPKGSFSTLEIQRTEQGDSAMYLCASTARGYYEQYFGPGTRLTVT.

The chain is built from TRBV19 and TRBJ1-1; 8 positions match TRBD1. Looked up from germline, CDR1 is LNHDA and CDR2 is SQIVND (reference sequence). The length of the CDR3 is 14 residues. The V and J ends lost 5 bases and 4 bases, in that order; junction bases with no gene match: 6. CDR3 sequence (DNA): TGTGCCAGTAGTTTGAGACAGGGGAGCACTGAAGCTTTCTTT. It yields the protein CASSLRQGSTEAFF.

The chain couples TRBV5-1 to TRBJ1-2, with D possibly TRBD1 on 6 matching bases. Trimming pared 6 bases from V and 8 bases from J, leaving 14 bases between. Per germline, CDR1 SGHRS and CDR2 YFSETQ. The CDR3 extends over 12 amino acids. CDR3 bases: TGCGCCAGCAAACAGGGAGTTGACGGCTACACCTTC. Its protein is CASKQGVDGYTF. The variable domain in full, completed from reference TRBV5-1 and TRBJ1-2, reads KAGVTQTPRYLIKTRGQQVTLSCSPISGHRSVSWYQQTPGQGLQFLFEYFSETQRNKGNFPGRFSGRQFSNSRSEMNVSTLELGDSALYLCASKQGVDGYTFGSGTRLTVV.

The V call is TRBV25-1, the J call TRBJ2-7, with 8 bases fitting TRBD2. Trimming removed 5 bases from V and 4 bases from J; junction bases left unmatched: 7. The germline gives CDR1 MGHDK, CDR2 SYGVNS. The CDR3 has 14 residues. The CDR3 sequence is CASSSGRAFYEQYF. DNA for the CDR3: TGTGCCAGCAGTTCCGGGAGGGCCTTTTACGAGCAGTACTTC.

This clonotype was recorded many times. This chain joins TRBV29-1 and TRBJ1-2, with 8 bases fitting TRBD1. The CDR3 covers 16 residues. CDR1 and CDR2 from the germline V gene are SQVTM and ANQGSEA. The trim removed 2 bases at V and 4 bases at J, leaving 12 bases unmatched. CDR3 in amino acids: CSVEYQGQGRGYGYTF. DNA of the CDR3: TGCAGCGTTGAATACCAAGGACAGGGCCGGGGCTATGGCTACACCTTC.